This T cell receptor beta chain stems from a study of cytomegalovirus exposure and HLA in healthy donors. Germline CDR1 and CDR2: GTSNPN and SVGIG (reference sequence). V was clipped by 0 bases and J by 2 bases; unmatched bases: 2. This CDR3 spans 14 amino acids. With 60 Vbeta and 13 Jbeta primers, the PCR was carried out. Data came from immunoSEQ multiplex PCR; TCRdb stores just in-frame clones and leaves some out. The data show 120,000 or so clones, less than 85% seen once. The origin of this receptor is a man aged 18 to 29 in good health and CMV-seropositive. Sequencing used PBMCs. The rearrangement links TRBV30 to TRBJ1-2; the match to TRBD1 covers 8 bases. This CDR3 reads CAWSVQGVNYGYTF. The CDR3, as DNA: TGTGCCTGGAGTGTACAGGGGGTAAACTATGGCTACACCTTC.